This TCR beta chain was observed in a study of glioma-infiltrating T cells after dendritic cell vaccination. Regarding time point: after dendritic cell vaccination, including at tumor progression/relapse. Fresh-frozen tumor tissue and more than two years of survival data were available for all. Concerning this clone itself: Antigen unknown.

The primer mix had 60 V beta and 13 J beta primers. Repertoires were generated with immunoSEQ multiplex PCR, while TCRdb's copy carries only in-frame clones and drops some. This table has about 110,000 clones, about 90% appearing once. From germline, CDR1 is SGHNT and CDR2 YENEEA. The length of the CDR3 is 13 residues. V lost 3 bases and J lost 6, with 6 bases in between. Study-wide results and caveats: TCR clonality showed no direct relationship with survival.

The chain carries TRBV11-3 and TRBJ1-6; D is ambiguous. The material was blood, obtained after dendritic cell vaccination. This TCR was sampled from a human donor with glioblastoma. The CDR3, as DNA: TGTGCCAGCAGCTTCCAGATTAATTCACCCCTCCACTTT. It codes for CASSFQINSPLHF.